This T cell receptor beta chain was retrieved from a study of beta chain features in type 1 diabetes. Turning to the study itself: Healthy donors and patients had similar age, gender and cell yields. Broader study findings: Researchers report that Type 1 diabetes patients had moderately but significantly shorter TCRB CDR3s across all four CD4+ subsets.

This clone has only a few counts. The antigen is undetermined. Reverse transcribing all isolated RNA meant expressed TCRB transcripts were sequenced. Profiling relied on immunoSEQ multiplex PCR, and the TCRdb table lists in-frame clones only, not all of them. The repertoire holds a few hundred thousand clones, with around 12% as singletons. This CDR3 is 14 amino acids long. V was clipped by 5 bases and J by 1 base, with 9 bases between them. The V gene's germline CDR1 is MDHEN and CDR2 SYDVKM. The sequencing input was naive CD4+ T cells from blood. The clonotype was recovered from a young woman with type 1 diabetes. This chain links TRBV28 with TRBJ1-5; D unresolved. The CDR3 here is CASSGAGSNQPQHF. CDR3 bases: TGTGCCAGCAGTGGTGCGGGGAGCAATCAGCCCCAGCATTTT.